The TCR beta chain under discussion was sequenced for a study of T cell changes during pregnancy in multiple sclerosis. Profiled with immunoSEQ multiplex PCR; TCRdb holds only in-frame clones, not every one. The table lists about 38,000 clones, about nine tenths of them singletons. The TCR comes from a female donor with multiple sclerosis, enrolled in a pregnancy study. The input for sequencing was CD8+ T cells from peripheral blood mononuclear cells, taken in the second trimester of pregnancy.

CDR3 DNA: TGTGCCAGCAGTGAATCCGGGACAGGCGGGGCCAACGTCCTGACTTTC. Encoded protein: CASSESGTGGANVLTF. The chain combines TRBV27 with TRBJ2-6; 8 nucleotides align to TRBD1. Trimming took 5 bases from V and 4 from J; bases not matched to a gene: 7. Germline V gene data show CDR1 as MNHEY and CDR2 as SMNVEV (reference sequence). The CDR3 consists of 16 residues.